This T cell receptor (beta chain) is drawn from a study of shared clonotypes between healthy human individuals. Libraries were prepared by immunoSEQ multiplex PCR; TCRdb keeps only in-frame clonotypes and omits some of them. In the table there are about 520,000 clones, 95% to 97% of which are singletons. Concerning this clone itself: Its antigen is not identified.

Overall study results and limits: What naive subsets generally showed was a larger estimated richness than memory subsets showed. A reduction in generation probabilities was seen for non-shared clonotypes relative to those shared by all four donors.

The donors, all of them Caucasian adults, lived in Nashville, Tennessee. Into CD45RA+ naive and CD45RA-negative memory subsets, the CD4+ cells were split. The CDR3 has 19 residues. Between the trimmed V and J ends, which lost 0 bases and 2 bases, there was a span of 17 bases. Germline V gives CDR1 LGHNA, CDR2 YNFKEQ. The receptor comes from a woman between 25 and 40 years old in good health. Sequenced sample: naive CD4+ T cells sorted from blood. Sample subset: CD45RA+ positively selected. The chain combines TRBV4-2 with TRBJ2-6; a possible D gene is TRBD2 (6 bases). The chain's CDR3 is CASSQDLAMVAAGANVLTF. The CDR3 DNA reads TGTGCCAGCAGCCAAGATCTTGCAATGGTAGCGGCTGGGGCCAACGTCCTGACTTTC.